The next 26 T cell receptor beta chains were all read from a single sample in a study of CXCR3-negative and CXCR3-positive naive CD8 T cells. UMI-tagged TRB cDNA libraries were built via 5' RACE. Following a re-call of the 5' RACE reads, TCRdb has one entry per CDR3 protein and lacks DNA. The sample yields some 120,000 distinct CDR3 sequences, of which the top ten take up 0.5% to 0.7%. What these receptors recognize is not known. Points from the study as a whole: When CXCR3-positive naive cells were set against CXCR3-negative naive cells, the former had more hydrophobic TRB CDR3s.

The sample comprised naive CXCR3+ CD8+ T cells from blood. Subset of the sample: CD45RO-CCR7+CD27+CD95- naive CD8+ T cells expressing CXCR3 (TNR3+). These receptors were collected from a human donor in good health. Some clones in this sample may be carry-over from other donors' samples.

The chain uses TRBV7-6 and TRBJ2-5. This CDR3 region has 13 residues. CDR1 SGHVS and CDR2 FNYEAQ come from the germline V gene. The CDR3 here is CASSTWVGETQYF.

The V and J genes are TRBV29-1 and TRBJ2-5; the D gene TCRdb calls, TRBD2, cannot be checked with no DNA. The CDR3 length is 15 residues. Germline loops: CDR1 SQVTM, CDR2 ANQGSEA. CDR3 sequence: CSVEDPVGELETQYF. Looking up the rest from reference TRBV29-1 and TRBJ2-5 gives the full variable domain: SAVISQKPSRDICQRGTSLTIQCQVDSQVTMMFWYRQQPGQSLTLIATANQGSEATYESGFVIDKFPISRPNLTFSTLTVSNMSPEDSSIYLCSVEDPVGELETQYFGPGTRLLVL.

This chain uses TRBV7-6 with TRBJ1-3; absent DNA, TCRdb's TRBD1 call cannot be checked. The CDR3 spans 15 residues. Germline assignment: CDR1 SGHVS and CDR2 FNYEAQ. The chain's CDR3 is CASGDTGAYGNTIYF.

V gene TRBV29-1 combines with J gene TRBJ2-7; the D call from TCRdb, TRBD2, cannot be confirmed without DNA. The CDR3 is 13 residues long. CDR1 SQVTM and CDR2 ANQGSEA come from the germline V gene. CDR3 amino acids: CSVTSPEGYEQYF.

The rearrangement links TRBV9 to TRBJ2-1. CDR3 size: 12 residues. Germline lookup yields CDR1 SGDLS and CDR2 YYNGEE. The CDR3 protein is CASRGDGYEQFF.

The chain recombines TRBV4-1 with TRBJ1-2. From germline, CDR1 is MGHRA and CDR2 YSYEKL. The CDR3 consists of 15 residues. CDR3 residues: CASSQDSAAGYGYTF.

This chain joins TRBV6-5 and TRBJ1-1; TCRdb's D call of TRBD1 is untestable without DNA. The CDR3 sequence is 14 residues long. CDR1 and CDR2 from the germline V gene are MNHEY and SVGAGI. This chain's CDR3 is CASSEGQPNTEAFF.

The chain has TRBV7-2 and TRBJ2-1. The germline V gene encodes CDR1 SGHTA and CDR2 FQGNSA. The CDR3 runs to 14 residues. The CDR3 reads CASSLILGWNEQFF.

This rearrangement joins TRBV7-4 to TRBJ1-1; TCRdb lists TRBD1, though no DNA is available to test this call. The CDR3 extends over 16 amino acids. Germline V gene lookup returns CDR1 SGHVT and CDR2 SQSDAQ. CDR3 residues: CASSFRAYRLNTEAFF.

This chain uses TRBV15 with TRBJ2-2; the D call from TCRdb, TRBD1, cannot be confirmed without DNA. CDR3 length equals 15 residues. Germline CDR1 reads LNHNV; CDR2 reads YYDKDF (reference sequence). CDR3 in amino acids: CATSRRGTDTGELFF.

The gene calls are TRBV25-1 and TRBJ2-7; the TCRdb call, TRBD2, lacks DNA for checking. The CDR3 has 14 residues. CDR1 and CDR2 from the germline V gene are MGHDK and SYGVNS. CDR3 in amino acids: CASGSGLFSYEQYF.

The V gene is TRBV20-1, the J gene TRBJ2-7; without DNA, the TCRdb call of TRBD2 cannot be checked. The CDR3 consists of 14 residues. Germline CDR1 reads DFQATT; CDR2 reads SNEGSKA (reference sequence). The CDR3 sequence: CSASPGLAGYEQYF.

V gene TRBV7-8 combines with J gene TRBJ2-7; without DNA, the TCRdb call of TRBD1 cannot be checked. Germline CDR1 is SGHVS and CDR2 is FQNEAQ. The CDR3 runs to 13 residues. CDR3 sequence: CASSLNRGRGQYF.

The chain links TRBV14 to TRBJ1-4. This CDR3 spans 17 amino acids. Germline lookup yields CDR1 SGHDN and CDR2 FVKESK. The CDR3 here is CASSQDWQDPTNEKLFF.

This chain uses TRBV7-2 with TRBJ2-7; TCRdb returns TRBD1, unconfirmable since there is no DNA. The CDR3 totals 14 residues. Germline V gives CDR1 SGHTA, CDR2 FQGNSA. This CDR3 is CASSPGLGLYEQYF.

The chain employs TRBV9 and TRBJ2-2; lacking DNA, the TRBD2 call made by TCRdb goes unchecked. The CDR3 length is 16 residues. Germline-derived CDR1 and CDR2 are SGDLS and YYNGEE. The chain's CDR3 is CASSNSGGDITGELFF.

The chain combines TRBV28 with TRBJ1-5; the D call of TRBD1 rests on TCRdb alone, since no DNA is present to check it. The germline V gene has CDR1 MDHEN and CDR2 SYDVKM. CDR3 length: 14 amino acids. The CDR3 loop reads CASSLPRDNQPQHF.

The gene calls are TRBV4-3 and TRBJ1-1; TCRdb gives TRBD1 as the D gene, but with no DNA this cannot be confirmed. CDR3 length: 15 amino acids. Germline-derived CDR1 and CDR2 are LGHNA and YSLEER. CDR3 residues: CASSHTQGAGTEAFF.

J is TRBJ1-5 and V is TRBV20-1; TCRdb designates TRBD1, a call that cannot be tested without DNA. Germline V CDR1 and CDR2: DFQATT, SNEGSKA (reference sequence). The length of the CDR3 is 14 residues. This chain's CDR3 is CSARGGQGNQPQHF.

The chain carries TRBV20-1 and TRBJ2-7; TCRdb reports TRBD1, a call that lacks DNA to check it against. This CDR3 comprises 13 residues. The germline V gene has CDR1 DFQATT and CDR2 SNEGSKA (reference sequence). The CDR3 is CSARTGGRGPQGF.

The V call is TRBV29-1, the J call TRBJ2-1; as DNA is missing, the TRBD2 call by TCRdb cannot be tested. Germline CDR1 reads SQVTM; CDR2 reads ANQGSEA. The CDR3 spans 15 residues. The CDR3 sequence is CSVRGGLAGGNEQFF.

The chain employs TRBV12-3 or TRBV12-4 and TRBJ2-7; absent DNA, TCRdb's TRBD1 call cannot be checked. The CDR3 consists of 14 residues. The CDR3 here is CASSLGQGYYEQYF.

V usage is TRBV4-1 and J usage is TRBJ2-5; TCRdb lists TRBD1, though no DNA is available to test this call. Germline values: CDR1 MGHRA, CDR2 YSYEKL. The CDR3 length is 16 residues. The CDR3 region is CASSQGTRGLGETQYF.

The genes are TRBV29-1 and TRBJ1-2; TCRdb picks TRBD1, but there is no DNA to check that call. This CDR3 has 13 residues. Germline CDR1 SQVTM, CDR2 ANQGSEA. The CDR3 sequence is CSVHETGNYGYTF.

The chain combines TRBV29-1 with TRBJ2-1; lacking DNA, the TRBD1 call made by TCRdb goes unchecked. This CDR3 is built from 16 residues. Germline values: CDR1 SQVTM, CDR2 ANQGSEA. CDR3 region: CSVIVPLKSSYNEQFF.

The J gene is TRBJ2-5, the V gene TRBV7-9; TCRdb gives TRBD2 as the D gene, but with no DNA this cannot be confirmed. Germline CDR1 and CDR2: SEHNR and FQNEAQ (reference sequence). The CDR3 totals 15 residues. The CDR3 sequence is CASSLAGREQETQYF.